The following is a TCR beta chain sequence with its context. The antigen remains undetermined. V lost 0 bases and J 7 bases, leaving 11 bases between the germline ends. This CDR3 contains 13 residues. CDR1 SGHNT and CDR2 YYREEE come from the germline V gene (reference sequence). The data belong to a study of CD8+CD57+ T cells in acquired aplastic anemia. On the study more broadly: Sorted CD4+ and CD8+ cell DNA averaged about 3 ug. On average, healthy donors gave around 9.9 million reads for CD4+ cells.

Genomic DNA served as template for TCR beta VDJ and CDR3 profiling. From the reads, TCRdb called clonotypes with MiXCR, one entry per CDR3 protein. The data hold 65,000 or so distinct CDR3 sequences, with less than 65% observed a single time. Notes on the study in general: The number of CD8+ CDR3 sequences shared by patients and controls was about 30. Patients and healthy controls showed no significant CD8+ Simpson's diversity difference.

Specimen: sorted CD4+, CD8+, or CD8+CD57+ T cells (not recorded which) from PBMCs. The genes are TRBV5-4 and TRBJ2-7; the D gene is possibly TRBD1 (5 bases). The source of this sequence is a human donor in good health, serving as a control. The CDR3 nucleotides read TGTGCCAGCAGCTTGGGGACATTGGGAGAGCAGTACTTC. Encoded protein: CASSLGTLGEQYF.